This T cell receptor (beta chain) was obtained from a study of shared clonotypes between healthy human individuals. Germline-derived CDR1 and CDR2 are KGHSH and LQKENI. V was cut by 3 bases and J by 7 bases, with 22 bases left in between. CDR3 length: 17 residues. Study-level points and caveats: About 5% of naive CD4 clonotypes were shared across several donors.

Libraries were prepared by immunoSEQ multiplex PCR; TCRdb keeps only in-frame clonotypes and omits some of them. The sample holds 190,000 or so clones, around 63% seen once. There were no recent acute infections or vaccinations among the donors, who were healthy HIV-negative adults. A word on this clone: Its specificity is unknown.

The chain combines TRBV18 with TRBJ2-1; TRBD1 is a possible D gene (5 bases). This clonotype originated in a man aged 30 to 45 in good health. Sequenced sample: memory CD4+ T cells sorted from blood. The subset was: CD45RA-negative fraction. The CDR3 region has the DNA TGTGCCAGCTCACCTATCGGCGACAGCCTAAAGGGGAATGAGCAGTTCTTC. Translated, it gives CASSPIGDSLKGNEQFF. Variable domain in full (rest from reference TRBV18 and TRBJ2-1): NAGVMQNPRHLVRRRGQEARLRCSPMKGHSHVYWYRQLPEEGLKFMVYLQKENIIDESGMPKERFSAEFPKEGPSILRIQQVVRGDSAAYFCASSPIGDSLKGNEQFFGPGTRLTVL.